Ten or more counts support the clone carrying this T cell receptor (beta chain). The CDR3 is 13 residues long. Germline loops: CDR1 DFQATT, CDR2 SNEGSKA (reference sequence). V dropped 0 bases and J dropped 9 bases, with 12 bases sitting between them. TCRdb reanalysed the 5' RACE reads using MiXCR and keeps one entry per CDR3 protein. The profile shows about 220,000 distinct CDR3 sequences, approximately 3.3% of them singletons. This sample is part of a study of T cells after yellow fever vaccination. Study overall: With SMART-Seq v4 Ultra Low Input, the fractions containing low cell numbers were prepared.

The source of this sequence is a man in his late teens or twenties who received the YFV17D yellow fever vaccine. Sequenced here: CD4+ T cells sorted from PBMCs, sampled 10 days after the yellow fever booster vaccination. The chain couples TRBV20-1 to TRBJ2-1; TRBD1 is a possible D gene (5 bases). CDR3 region: CSARDGAGLEQFF. DNA for the CDR3: TGCAGTGCTAGAGATGGGGCAGGGCTTGAGCAGTTCTTC.